This T cell receptor beta chain was found in a study of OX40 agonist ivuxolimab in advanced cancers. Study-wide results and limits: Doses of 0.1 to 3.0 mg/kg were accompanied by clonal expansion of CD4+ and CD8+ blood T cells by week 6.

In the case of this clone: The antigen remains undetermined.

The junction had 4 bases not matched to a gene; V was cut back by 0 bases and J by 2 bases. Germline V gene lookup returns CDR1 LGHNA and CDR2 YSLEER. CDR3 length: 15 amino acids. The protocol was immunoSEQ multiplex PCR, while the TCRdb copy is restricted to in-frame clones and leaves out a portion. The table has about 50,000 clones, 85% to 95% seen once. The receptor was derived from an adult with an advanced solid tumor such as melanoma, head and neck, liver or kidney cancer. Sequenced material: CD4+ or CD8+ T cells sorted from blood, taken in a trial of the OX40 agonist ivuxolimab. V gene TRBV4-3 combines with J gene TRBJ2-7; 7 bases line up with TRBD2. The CDR3, as DNA: TGCGCCAGCAGCCAAGAAGGCGGGAGCCCCTACGAGCAGTACTTC. This gives the protein CASSQEGGSPYEQYF.